The subject of this entry is one TCR beta chain. The target antigen is unknown. Germline V CDR1 and CDR2: SGHAT, FQNNGV. V lost 6 bases and J 2 bases, leaving 14 bases between the germline ends. CDR3 size: 14 residues. Primers for the PCR totalled 60 Vbeta and 13 Jbeta. Libraries were prepared by immunoSEQ multiplex PCR; TCRdb keeps only in-frame clonotypes and omits some of them. The sample lists about 82,000 clones; around 77% were seen once. The sample is drawn from a study of cytomegalovirus exposure and HLA in healthy donors. Study-level results: In a later analysis, at a false discovery rate of 0.05, over 15,000 TCR beta sequences matched HLA alleles.

The sequence was collected from a man aged 50-59 years in good health and CMV-seronegative. This chain connects TRBV11-2 to TRBJ2-7; possible D gene TRBD1, 6 bases. The sequencing input was PBMCs. As DNA, the CDR3 is TGTGCCAGCAGACGTGGGGACAAGGCCTACGAGCAGTACTTC. Protein sequence: CASRRGDKAYEQYF.